This T cell receptor (beta chain) comes out of a study of blood T cell repertoires in COVID-19. The method was immunoSEQ multiplex PCR; TCRdb's version includes in-frame clones alone and lacks a portion of them. The data hold 300,000 to 450,000 clones, with roughly 90% observed a single time. CDR1 and CDR2 from the germline V gene are MNHEY and SVGAGI. Trimming removed 6 bases from V and 8 bases from J, with 22 bases in between. The CDR3 contains 15 residues. Sequencing input: PBMCs or T cells enriched from blood (not recorded which). The rearrangement links TRBV6-5 to TRBJ1-2, with a possible D match to TRBD1 (6 bases). The receptor was isolated from a woman aged 25 to 45 who had recovered from COVID-19. The CDR3 loop reads CASSPGTWSMMGYTF. CDR3 nucleotides: TGTGCCAGCAGCCCCGGGACATGGTCGATGATGGGCTACACCTTC.